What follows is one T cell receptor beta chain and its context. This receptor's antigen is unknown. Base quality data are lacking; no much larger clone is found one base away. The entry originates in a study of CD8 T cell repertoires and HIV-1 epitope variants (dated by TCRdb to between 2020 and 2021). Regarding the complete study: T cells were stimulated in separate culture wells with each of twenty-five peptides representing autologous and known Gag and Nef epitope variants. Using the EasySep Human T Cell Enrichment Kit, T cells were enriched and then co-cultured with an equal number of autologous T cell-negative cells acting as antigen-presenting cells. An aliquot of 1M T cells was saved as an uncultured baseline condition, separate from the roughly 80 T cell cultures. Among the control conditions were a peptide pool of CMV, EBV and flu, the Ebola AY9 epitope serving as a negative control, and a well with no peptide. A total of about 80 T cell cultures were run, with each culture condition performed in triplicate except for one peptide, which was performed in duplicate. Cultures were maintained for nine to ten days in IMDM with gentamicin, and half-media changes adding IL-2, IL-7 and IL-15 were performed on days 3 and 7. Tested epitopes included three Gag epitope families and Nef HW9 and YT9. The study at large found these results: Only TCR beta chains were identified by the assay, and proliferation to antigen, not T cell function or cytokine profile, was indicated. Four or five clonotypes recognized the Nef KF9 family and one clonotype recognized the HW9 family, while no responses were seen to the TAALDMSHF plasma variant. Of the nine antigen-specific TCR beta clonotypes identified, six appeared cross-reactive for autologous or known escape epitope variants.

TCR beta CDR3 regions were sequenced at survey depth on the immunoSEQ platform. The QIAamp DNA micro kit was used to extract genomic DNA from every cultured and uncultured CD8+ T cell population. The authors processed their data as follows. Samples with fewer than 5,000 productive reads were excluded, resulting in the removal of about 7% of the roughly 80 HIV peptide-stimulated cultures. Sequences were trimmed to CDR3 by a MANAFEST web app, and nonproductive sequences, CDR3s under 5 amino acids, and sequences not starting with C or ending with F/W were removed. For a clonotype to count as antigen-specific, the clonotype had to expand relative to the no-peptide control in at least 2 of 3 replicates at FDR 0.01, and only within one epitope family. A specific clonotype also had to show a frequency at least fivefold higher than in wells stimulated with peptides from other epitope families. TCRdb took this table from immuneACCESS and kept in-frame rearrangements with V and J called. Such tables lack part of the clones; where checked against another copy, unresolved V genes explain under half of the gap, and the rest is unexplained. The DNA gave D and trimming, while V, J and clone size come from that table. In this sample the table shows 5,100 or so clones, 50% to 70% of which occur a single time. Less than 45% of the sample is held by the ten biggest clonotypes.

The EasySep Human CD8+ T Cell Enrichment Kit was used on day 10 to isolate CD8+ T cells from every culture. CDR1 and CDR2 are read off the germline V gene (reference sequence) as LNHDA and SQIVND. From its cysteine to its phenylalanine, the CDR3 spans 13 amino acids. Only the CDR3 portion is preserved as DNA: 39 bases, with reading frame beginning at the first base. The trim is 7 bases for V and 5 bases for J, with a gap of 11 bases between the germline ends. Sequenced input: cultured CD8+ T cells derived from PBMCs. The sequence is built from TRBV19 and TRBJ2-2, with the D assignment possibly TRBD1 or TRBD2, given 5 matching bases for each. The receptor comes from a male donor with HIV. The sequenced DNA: TGTGCCAGTAACCCTGGGGGTACCGGGGAGCTGTTTTTT. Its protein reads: CASNPGGTGELFF.